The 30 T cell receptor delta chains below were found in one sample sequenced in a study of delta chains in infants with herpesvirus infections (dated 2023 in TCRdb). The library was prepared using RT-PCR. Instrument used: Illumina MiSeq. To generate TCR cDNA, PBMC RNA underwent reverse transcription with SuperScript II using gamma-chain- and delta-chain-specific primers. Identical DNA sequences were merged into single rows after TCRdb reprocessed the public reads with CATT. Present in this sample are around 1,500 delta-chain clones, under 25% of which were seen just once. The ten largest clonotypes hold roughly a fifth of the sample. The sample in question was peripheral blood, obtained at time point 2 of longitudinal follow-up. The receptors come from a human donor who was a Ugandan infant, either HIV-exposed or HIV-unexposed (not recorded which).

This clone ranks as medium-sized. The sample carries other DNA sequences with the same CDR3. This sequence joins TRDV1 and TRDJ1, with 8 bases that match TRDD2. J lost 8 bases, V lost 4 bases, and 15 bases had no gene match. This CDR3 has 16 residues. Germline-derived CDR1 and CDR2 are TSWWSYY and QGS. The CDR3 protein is CALGADLPRLTGKLIF. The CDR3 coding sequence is TGTGCTCTTGGGGCCGACCTTCCTAGACTAACTGGGAAACTCATCTTT.

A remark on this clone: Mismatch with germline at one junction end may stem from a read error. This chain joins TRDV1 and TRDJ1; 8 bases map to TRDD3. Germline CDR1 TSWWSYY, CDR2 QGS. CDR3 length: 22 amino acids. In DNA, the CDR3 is TGTGCTCTTGGCGAACCCTTCCCCCCCCCCCTTTTGCTGGGGGAGTACACCGATAAACTCATCTTT. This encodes CALGEPFPPPLLLGEYTDKLIF.

In DNA form, the CDR3 reads TGTGCTCTTGGGGAAGGTATACTGGGGGATACATCGGCCAGACCCCTGATCTTT. The encoded protein is CALGEGILGDTSARPLIF. The chain uses TRDV1 and TRDJ4; TRDD3 matches at 12 bases. This CDR3 comprises 18 residues. With 2 bases clipped from V and 0 bases from J, the junction kept 10 bases outside the gene matches. Germline V gene data show CDR1 as TSWWSYY and CDR2 as QGS.

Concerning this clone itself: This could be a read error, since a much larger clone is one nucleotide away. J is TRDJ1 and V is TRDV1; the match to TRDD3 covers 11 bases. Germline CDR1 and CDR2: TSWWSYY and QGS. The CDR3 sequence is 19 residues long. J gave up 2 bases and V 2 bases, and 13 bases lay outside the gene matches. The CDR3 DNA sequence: TGTGCTCTTGGGGAATTAACTAGCCCGTACTGGGGGATAACCGATAAACTCATCTTT. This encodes CALGELTSPYWGITDKLIF.

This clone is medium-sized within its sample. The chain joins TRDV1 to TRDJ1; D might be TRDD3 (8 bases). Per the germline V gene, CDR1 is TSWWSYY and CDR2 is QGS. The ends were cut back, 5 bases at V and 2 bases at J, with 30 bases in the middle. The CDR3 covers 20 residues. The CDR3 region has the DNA TGTGCTCTTGGGCTTCCTAGTTGGGGGATGTTAGGAGTTGATACCGATAAACTCATCTTT. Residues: CALGLPSWGMLGVDTDKLIF.

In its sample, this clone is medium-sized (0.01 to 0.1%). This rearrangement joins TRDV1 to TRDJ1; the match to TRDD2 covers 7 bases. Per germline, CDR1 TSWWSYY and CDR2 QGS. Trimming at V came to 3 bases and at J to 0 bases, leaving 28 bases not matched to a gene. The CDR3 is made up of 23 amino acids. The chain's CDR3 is CALGEARLPYPGRGFQYTDKLIF. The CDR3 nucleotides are TGTGCTCTTGGGGAGGCTCGCCTTCCTTACCCTGGAAGGGGGTTTCAGTACACCGATAAACTCATCTTT.

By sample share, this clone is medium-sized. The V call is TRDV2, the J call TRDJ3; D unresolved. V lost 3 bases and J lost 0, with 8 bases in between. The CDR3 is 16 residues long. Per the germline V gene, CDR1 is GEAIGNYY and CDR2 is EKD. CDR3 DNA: TGTGCCTGTGACGGGGTCGTCTCCTGGGACACCCGACAGATGTTTTTC. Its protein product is CACDGVVSWDTRQMFF.

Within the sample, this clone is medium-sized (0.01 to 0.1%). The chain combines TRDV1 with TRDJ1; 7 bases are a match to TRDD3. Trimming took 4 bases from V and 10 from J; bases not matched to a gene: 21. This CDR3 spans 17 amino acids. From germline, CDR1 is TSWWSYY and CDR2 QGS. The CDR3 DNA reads TGTGCTCTTGGGGTACTCCCCCCAGGGGGATTAGCGGTGGGACTCATCTTT. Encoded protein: CALGVLPPGGLAVGLIF.

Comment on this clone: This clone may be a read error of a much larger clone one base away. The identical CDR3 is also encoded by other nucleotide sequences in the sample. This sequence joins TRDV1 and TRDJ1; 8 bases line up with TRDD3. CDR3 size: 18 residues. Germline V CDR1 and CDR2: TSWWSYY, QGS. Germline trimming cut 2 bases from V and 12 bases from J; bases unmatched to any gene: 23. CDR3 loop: CALGETSLLLYWGSPIIF. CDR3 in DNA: TGTGCTCTTGGGGAAACAAGCCTTCTCCTATACTGGGGGTCTCCAATCATCTTT.

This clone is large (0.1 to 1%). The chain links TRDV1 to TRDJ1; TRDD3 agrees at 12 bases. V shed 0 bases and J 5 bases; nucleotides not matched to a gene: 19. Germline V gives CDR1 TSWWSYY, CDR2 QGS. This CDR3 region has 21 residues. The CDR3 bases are TGTGCTCTTGGGGAACTTCTGGCTCCTACTCCCCCTGGGGGATACGAGGATAAACTCATCTTT. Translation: CALGELLAPTPPGGYEDKLIF.

The CDR3 DNA reads TGTGCTCTTGGGGAACATCCCCTTTCCTACAATCCCCTCTTTACTGGGGGATTCCACACCGATAAACTCATCTTT. Translated, it gives CALGEHPLSYNPLFTGGFHTDKLIF. V usage is TRDV1 and J usage is TRDJ1, with 10 bases that match TRDD3. The germline V gene encodes CDR1 TSWWSYY and CDR2 QGS. V gave up 1 base and J gave up 0 bases; unmatched junction bases: 29. This CDR3 has 25 residues.

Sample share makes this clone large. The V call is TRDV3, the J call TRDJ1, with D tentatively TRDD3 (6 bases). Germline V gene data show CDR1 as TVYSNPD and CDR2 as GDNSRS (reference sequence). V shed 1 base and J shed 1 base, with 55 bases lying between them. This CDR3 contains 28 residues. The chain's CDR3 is CAFTPKKGLLKSVEFSLAGDGVTDKLIF. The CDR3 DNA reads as TGTGCCTTTACACCTAAGAAAGGCCTCCTAAAGTCTGTTGAGTTTTCACTGGCTGGGGATGGGGTCACCGATAAACTCATCTTT. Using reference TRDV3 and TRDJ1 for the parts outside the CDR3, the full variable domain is CDKVTQSSPDQTVASGSEVVLLCTYDTVYSNPDLFWYRIRPDYSFQFVFYGDNSRSEGADFTQGRFSVKHILTQKAFHLVISPVRTEDSATYYCAFTPKKGLLKSVEFSLAGDGVTDKLIFGKGTRVTVEP.

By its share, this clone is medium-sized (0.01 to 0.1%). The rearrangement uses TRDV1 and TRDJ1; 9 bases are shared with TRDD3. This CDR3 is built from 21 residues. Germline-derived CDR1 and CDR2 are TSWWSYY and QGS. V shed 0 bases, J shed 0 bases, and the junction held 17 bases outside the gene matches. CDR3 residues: CALGELAYIPPGGSYTDKLIF. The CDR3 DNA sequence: TGTGCTCTTGGGGAACTAGCCTACATCCCCCCTGGGGGATCTTACACCGATAAACTCATCTTT.

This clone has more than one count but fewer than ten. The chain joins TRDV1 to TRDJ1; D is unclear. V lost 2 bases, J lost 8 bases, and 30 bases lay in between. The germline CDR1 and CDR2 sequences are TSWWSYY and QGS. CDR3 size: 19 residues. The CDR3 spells CALGETPPPTPSRFSKLIF. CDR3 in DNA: TGTGCTCTTGGGGAAACTCCTCCTCCGACACCCTCTAGGTTCTCAAAACTCATCTTT.

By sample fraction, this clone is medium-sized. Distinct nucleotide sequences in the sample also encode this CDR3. The CDR3 DNA is TGTGCTCTTGGGGAAGATTGGTCGTACACCGATAAACTCATCTTT. It codes for CALGEDWSYTDKLIF. The chain carries TRDV1 and TRDJ1; D unclear. V shed 2 bases and J shed 0 bases, with 10 bases lying between them. CDR3 length equals 15 residues. Germline CDR1 and CDR2: TSWWSYY and QGS.

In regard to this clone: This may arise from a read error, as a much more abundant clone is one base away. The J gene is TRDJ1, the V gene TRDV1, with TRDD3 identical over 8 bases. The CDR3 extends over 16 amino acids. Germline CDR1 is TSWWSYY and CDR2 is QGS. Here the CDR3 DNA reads TGTGCTCTTGGGGCGAGGCCTTCCCCTAAGGGGGATAAATTCATCTTT. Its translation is CALGARPSPKGDKFIF.

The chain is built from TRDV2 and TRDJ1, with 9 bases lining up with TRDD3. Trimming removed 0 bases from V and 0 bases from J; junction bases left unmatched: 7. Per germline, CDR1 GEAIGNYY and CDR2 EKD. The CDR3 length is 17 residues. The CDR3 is CACDTLTGGPYTDKLIF. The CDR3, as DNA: TGTGCCTGTGACACCTTGACTGGGGGACCTTACACCGATAAACTCATCTTT.

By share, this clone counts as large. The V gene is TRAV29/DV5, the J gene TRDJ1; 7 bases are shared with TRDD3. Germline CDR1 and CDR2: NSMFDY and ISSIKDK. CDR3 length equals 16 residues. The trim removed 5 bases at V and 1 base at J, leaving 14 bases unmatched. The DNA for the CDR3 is TGTGCAGCTACTATGGGTACTGGGGCAGCCACCGATAAACTCATCTTT. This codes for CAATMGTGAATDKLIF.

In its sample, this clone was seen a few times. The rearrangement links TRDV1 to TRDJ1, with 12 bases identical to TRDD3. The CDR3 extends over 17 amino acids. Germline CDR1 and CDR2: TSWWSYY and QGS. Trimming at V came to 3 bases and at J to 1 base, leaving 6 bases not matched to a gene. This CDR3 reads CALGDFTGGYRTDKLIF. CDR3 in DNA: TGTGCTCTTGGGGATTTTACTGGGGGATACCGCACCGATAAACTCATCTTT.

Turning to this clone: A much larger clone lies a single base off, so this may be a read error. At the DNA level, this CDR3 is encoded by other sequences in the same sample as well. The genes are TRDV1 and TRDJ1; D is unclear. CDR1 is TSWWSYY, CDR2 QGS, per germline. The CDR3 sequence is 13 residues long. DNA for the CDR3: TGTGCTCTTGGGCGCCCTAACACCGATAAACTTATCTTT. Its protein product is CALGRPNTDKLIF.

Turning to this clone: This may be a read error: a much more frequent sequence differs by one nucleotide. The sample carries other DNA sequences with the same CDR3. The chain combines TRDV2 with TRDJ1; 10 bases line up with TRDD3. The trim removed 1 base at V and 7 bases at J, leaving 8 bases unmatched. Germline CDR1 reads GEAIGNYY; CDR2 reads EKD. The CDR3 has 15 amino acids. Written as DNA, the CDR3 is TGTGCCTGTGACACTGAGCACTGGGGGATGGGTAAACTCATCTTT. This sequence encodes CACDTEHWGMGKLIF.

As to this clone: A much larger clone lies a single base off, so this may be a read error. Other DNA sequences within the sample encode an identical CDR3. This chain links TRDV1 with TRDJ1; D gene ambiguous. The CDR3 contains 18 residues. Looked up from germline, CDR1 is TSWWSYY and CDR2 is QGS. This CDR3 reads CALGSPPSTVGDTDKLIF. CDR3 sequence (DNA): TGCGCTCTTGGGTCACCCCCCTCTACGGTGGGAGATACCGATAAACTCATCTTT.

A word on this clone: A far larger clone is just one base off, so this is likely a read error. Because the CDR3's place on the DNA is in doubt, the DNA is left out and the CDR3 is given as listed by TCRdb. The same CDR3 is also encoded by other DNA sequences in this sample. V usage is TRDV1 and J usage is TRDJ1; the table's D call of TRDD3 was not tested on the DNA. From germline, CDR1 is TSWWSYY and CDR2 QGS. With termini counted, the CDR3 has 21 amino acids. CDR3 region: CALGEVSRWAYGIRGGDKLIF.

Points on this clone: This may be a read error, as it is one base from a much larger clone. This CDR3 reads CACEYWGLTDKLIF. The CDR3, as DNA: TGTGCCTGTGAGTACTGGGGGCTCACCGATAAACTCATCTTT. The chain uses TRDV2 and TRDJ1, with 8 bases aligning to TRDD3. CDR1 and CDR2 from the germline V gene are GEAIGNYY and EKD. Germline trimming cut 4 bases from V and 1 base from J; bases unmatched to any gene: 4. This CDR3 region has 14 residues.

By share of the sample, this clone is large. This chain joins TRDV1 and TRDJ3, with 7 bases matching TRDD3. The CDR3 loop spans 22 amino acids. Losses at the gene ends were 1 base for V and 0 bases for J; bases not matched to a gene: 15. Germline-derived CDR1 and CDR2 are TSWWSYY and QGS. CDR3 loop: CALGEPIDYWGHSSWDTRQMFF. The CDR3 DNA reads TGTGCTCTTGGGGAACCAATTGACTACTGGGGTCACAGCTCCTGGGACACCCGACAGATGTTTTTC.

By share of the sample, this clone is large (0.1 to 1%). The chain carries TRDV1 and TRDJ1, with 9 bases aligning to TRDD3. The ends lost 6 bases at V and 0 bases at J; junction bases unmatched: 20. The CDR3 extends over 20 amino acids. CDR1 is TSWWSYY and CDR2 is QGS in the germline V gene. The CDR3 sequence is CALGRGPRKKGIRYTDKLIF. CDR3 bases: TGTGCTCTTGGCCGGGGGCCTCGAAAAAAGGGGATACGGTACACCGATAAACTCATCTTT.

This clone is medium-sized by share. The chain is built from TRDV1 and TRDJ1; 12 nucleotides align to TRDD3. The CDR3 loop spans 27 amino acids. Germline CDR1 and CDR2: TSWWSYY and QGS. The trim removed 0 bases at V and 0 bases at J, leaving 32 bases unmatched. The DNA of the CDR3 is TGTGCTCTTGGGGAACTGAGGGGGCGCCTCCCTACTCTACTGGGGGATACAACCCGTAGGTACACCGATAAACTCATCTTT. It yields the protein CALGELRGRLPTLLGDTTRRYTDKLIF.

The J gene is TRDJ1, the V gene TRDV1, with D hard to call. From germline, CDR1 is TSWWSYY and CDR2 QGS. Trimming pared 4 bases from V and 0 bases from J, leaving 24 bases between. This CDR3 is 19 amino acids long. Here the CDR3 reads CALGVASGDRRTYTDKLIF. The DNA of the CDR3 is TGTGCTCTTGGGGTGGCCTCCGGTGATAGGCGGACATACACCGATAAACTCATCTTT.

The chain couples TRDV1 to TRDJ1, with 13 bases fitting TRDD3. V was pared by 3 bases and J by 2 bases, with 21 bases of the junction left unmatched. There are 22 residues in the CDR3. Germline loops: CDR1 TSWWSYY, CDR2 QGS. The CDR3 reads CALGDYRPSYLYWGIRTDKLIF. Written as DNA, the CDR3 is TGTGCTCTTGGGGATTACCGGCCTTCCTATCTCTACTGGGGGATACGTACCGATAAACTCATCTTT.

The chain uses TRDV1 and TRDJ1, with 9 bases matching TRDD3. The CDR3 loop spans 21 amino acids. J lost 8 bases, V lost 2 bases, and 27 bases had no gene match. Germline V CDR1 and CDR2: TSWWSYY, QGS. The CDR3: CALGECSPIVRVPLLGEKLIF. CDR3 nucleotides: TGTGCTCTTGGGGAATGCTCGCCCATAGTACGAGTGCCGCTACTGGGGGAGAAACTCATCTTT.